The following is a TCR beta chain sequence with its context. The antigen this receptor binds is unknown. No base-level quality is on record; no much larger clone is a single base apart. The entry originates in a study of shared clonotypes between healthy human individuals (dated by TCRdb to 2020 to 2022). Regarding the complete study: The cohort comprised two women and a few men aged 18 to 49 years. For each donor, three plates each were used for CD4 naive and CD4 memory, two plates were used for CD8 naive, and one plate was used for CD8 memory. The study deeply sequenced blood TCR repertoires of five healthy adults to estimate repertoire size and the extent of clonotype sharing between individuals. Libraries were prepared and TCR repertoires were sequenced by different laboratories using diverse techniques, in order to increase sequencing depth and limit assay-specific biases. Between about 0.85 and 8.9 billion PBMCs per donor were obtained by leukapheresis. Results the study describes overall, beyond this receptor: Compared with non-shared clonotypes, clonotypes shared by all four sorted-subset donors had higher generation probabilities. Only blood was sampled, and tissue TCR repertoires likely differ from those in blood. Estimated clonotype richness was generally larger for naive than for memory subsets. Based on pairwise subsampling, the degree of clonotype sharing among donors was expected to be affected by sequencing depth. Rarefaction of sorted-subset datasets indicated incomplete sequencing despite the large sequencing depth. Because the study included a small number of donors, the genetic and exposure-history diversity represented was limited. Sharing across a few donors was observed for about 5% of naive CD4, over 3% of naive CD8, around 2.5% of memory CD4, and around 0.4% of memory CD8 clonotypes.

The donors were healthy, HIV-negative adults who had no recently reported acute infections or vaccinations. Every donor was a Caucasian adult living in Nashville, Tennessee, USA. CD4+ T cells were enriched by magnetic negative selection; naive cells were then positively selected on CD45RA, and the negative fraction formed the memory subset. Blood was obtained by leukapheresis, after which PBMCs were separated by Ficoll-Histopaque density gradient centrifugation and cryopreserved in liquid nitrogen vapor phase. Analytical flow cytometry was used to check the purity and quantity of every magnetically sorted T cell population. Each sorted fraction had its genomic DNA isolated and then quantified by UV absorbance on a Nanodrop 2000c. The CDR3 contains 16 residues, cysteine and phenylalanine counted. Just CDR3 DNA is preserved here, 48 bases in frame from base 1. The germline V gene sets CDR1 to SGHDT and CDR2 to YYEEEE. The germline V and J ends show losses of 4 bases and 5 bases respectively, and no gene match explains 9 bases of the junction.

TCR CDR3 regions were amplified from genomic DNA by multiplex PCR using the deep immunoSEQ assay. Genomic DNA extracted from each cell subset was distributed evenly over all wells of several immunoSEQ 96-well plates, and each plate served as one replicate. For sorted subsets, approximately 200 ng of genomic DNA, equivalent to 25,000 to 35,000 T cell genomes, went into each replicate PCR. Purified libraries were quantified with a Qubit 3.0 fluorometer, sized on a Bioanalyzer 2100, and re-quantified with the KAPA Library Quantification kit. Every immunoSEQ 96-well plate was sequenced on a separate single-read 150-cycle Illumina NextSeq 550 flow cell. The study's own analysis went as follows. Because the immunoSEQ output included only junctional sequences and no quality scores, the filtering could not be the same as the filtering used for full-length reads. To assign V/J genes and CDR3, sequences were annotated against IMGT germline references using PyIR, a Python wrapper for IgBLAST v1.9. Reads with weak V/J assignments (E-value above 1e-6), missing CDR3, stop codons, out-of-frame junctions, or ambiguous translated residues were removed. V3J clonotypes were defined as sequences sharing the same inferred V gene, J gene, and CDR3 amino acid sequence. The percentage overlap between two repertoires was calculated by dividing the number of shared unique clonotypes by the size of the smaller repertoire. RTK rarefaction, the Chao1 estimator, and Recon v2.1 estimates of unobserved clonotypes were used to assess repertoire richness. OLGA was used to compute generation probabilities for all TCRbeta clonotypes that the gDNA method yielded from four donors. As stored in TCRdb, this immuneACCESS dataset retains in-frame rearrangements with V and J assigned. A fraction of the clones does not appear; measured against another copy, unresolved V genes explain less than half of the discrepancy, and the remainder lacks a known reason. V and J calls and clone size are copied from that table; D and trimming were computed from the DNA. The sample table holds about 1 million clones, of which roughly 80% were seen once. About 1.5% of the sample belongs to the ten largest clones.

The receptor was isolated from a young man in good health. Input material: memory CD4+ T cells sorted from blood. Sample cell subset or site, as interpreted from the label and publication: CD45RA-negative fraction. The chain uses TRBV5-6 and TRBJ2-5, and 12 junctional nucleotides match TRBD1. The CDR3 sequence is CASSLSGQGARETQYF. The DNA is TGTGCCAGCAGCCTCTCGGGACAGGGGGCGCGGGAGACCCAGTACTTC.